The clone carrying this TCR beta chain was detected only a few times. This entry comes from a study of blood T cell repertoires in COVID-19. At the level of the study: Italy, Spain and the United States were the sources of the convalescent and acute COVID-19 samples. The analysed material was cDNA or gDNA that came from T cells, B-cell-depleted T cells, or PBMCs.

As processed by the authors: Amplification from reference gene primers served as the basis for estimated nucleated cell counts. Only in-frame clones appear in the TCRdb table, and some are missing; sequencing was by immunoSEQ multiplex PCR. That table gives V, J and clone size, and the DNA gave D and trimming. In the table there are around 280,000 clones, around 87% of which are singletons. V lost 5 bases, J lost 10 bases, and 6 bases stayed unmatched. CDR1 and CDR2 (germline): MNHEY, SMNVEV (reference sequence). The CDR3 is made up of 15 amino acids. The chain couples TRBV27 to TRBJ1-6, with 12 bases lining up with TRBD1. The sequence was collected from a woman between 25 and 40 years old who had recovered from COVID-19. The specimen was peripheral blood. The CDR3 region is CASSLTGQGASPLHF. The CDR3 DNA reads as TGTGCCAGCAGTCTGACGGGACAGGGGGCGTCACCCCTCCACTTT.